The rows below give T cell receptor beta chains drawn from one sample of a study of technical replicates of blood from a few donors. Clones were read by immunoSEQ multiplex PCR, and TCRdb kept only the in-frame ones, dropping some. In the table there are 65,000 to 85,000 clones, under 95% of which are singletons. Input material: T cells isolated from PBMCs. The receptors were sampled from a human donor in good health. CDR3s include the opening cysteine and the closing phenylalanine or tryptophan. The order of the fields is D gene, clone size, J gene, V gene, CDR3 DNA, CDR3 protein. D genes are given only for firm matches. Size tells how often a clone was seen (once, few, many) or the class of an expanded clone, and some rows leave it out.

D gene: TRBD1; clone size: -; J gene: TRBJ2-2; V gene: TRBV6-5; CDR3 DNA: TGTGCCAGCAGTTGGGCCGGACAGGGGTCCGGGGAGCTGTTTTTT; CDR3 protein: CASSWAGQGSGELFF
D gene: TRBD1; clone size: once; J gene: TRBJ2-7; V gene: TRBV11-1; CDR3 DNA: TGTGCCAGCAGCTTTGGGACAGGGCACCCATACGAGCAGTACTTC; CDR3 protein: CASSFGTGHPYEQYF
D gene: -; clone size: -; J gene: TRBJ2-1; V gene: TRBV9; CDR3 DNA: TGTGCCAGCAGCGTAGGTGAGGAGCGGTTCTTC; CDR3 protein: CASSVGEERFF
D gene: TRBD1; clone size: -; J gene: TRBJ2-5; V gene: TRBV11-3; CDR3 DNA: TGTGCCAGCAGCTTAGATTGGACAGGGGGGCAAGAGACCCAGTACTTC; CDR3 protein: CASSLDWTGGQETQYF
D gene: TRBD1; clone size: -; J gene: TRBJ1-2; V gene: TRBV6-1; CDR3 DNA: TGTGCCGCCAGGACAGGCTCGATTTATGGCTACACCTTC; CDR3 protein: CAARTGSIYGYTF
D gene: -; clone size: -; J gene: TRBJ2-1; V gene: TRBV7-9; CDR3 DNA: TGTGCCAGCACCCCCGCCGTAGATTCTGCTTACAATGAGCAGTTCTTC; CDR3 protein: CASTPAVDSAYNEQFF
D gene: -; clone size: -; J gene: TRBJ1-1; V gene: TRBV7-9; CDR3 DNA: TGTGCCAGCAGCCTCTTCCAGGGCGTGATTGGCACTGAAGCTTTCTTT; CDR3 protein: CASSLFQGVIGTEAFF
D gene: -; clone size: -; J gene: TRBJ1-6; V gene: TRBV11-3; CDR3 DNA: TGTGCCAGCAGCCCACCGGGACATAAGAATTCACCCCTCCACTTT; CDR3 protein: CASSPPGHKNSPLHF
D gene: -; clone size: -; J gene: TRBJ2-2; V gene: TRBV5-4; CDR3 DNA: TGTGCCAGCAGCCGAAAGGATGCGGGACCCGGGGAGCTGTTTTTT; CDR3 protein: CASSRKDAGPGELFF
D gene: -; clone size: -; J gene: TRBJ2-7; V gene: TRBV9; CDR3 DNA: TGTGCCAGCAGCGTAGGCGGGCGGGGCACCTACGAGCAGTACTTC; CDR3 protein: CASSVGGRGTYEQYF
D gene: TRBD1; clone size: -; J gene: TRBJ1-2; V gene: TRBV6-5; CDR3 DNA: TGTGCCAGCAGTTACGGGACAGGGCCAAGCACCTTC; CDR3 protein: CASSYGTGPSTF
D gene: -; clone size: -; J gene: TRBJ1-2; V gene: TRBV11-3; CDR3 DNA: TGTGCCAGCAGCCCTGACAGTAACTATGGCTACACCTTC; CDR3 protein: CASSPDSNYGYTF
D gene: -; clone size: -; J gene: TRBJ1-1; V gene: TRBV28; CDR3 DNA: TGTGCCAGCATTACCCCCACTACTGAAGCTTTCTTT; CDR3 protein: CASITPTTEAFF
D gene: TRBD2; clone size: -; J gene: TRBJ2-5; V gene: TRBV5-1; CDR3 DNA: TGCGCCAGCTCGGGGCGGGGGGCTCAAGAGACCCAGTACTTC; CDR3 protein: CASSGRGAQETQYF
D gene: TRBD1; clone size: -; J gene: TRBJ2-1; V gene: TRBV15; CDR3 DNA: TGTGCCACCAGCAGGGGGACAGGGTTTTTCAATGAGCAGTTCTTC; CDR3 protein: CATSRGTGFFNEQFF
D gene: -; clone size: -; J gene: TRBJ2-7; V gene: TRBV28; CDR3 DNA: TGTGCCAGCACCCACGAGGGCAACTACGAGCAGTACTTC; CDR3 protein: CASTHEGNYEQYF
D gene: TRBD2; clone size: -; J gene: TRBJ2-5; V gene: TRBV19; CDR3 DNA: TGTGCCAGTAGTGCGGGAGAGGCTTCCCAAGAGACCCAGTACTTC; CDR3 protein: CASSAGEASQETQYF
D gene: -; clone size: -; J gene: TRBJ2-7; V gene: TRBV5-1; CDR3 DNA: TGCGCCAGCAGCTTGGTGGGGACTGACGGGCAGTACTTC; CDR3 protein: CASSLVGTDGQYF
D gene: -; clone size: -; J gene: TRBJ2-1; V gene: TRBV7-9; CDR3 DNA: TGTGCCAGCAGCTCCCGTCTACTTAGTAGCTCCTACAATGAGCAGTTCTTC; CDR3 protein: CASSSRLLSSSYNEQFF
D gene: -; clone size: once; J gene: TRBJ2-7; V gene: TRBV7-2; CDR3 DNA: TGTGCCAGCAGTCCCGTCGGGACTTCCTACGAGCAGTACTTC; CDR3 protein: CASSPVGTSYEQYF
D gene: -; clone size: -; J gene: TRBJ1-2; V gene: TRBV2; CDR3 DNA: TGTGCCAGCAGAGAGAGGGACACGATTAACTATGGCTACACCTTC; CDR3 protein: CASRERDTINYGYTF
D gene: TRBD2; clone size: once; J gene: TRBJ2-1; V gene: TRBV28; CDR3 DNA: TGTGCCAGCAGTCCCCCGGGGGGAGGGCAGTACAATGAGCAGTTCTTC; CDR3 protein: CASSPPGGGQYNEQFF
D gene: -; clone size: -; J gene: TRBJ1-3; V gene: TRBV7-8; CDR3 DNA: TGTGCCAGCAGCCCTCGGGACATACACTTCCTGAGCTCTGGAAACACCATATATTTT; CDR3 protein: CASSPRDIHFLSSGNTIYF
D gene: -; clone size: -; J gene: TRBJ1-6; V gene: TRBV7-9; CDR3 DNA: TGTGCCAGCAGCTCCGGACGGGGGAATTCACCCCTCCACTTT; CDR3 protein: CASSSGRGNSPLHF
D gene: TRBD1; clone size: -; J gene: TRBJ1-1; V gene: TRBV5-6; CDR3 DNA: TGTGCCAGCAGCCTGATGTTCAGGGGGCAAGGTGCTTTCTTT; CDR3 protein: CASSLMFRGQGAFF
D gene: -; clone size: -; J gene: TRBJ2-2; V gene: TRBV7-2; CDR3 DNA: TGTGCCAGCAGCCGTGGTGCGGGACGGCCCACCGGGGAGCTGTTTTTT; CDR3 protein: CASSRGAGRPTGELFF
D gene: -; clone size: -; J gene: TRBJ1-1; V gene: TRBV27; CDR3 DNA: TGTGCCAGCAGTTTAAAGCCCGCGGGTGGATTGACTGAAGCTTTCTTT; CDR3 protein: CASSLKPAGGLTEAFF
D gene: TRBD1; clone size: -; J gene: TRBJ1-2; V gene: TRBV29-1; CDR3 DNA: TGCAGCGTCCCGGTCCCGGGACAGGCAACCTCTGGCTACACCTTC; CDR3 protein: CSVPVPGQATSGYTF
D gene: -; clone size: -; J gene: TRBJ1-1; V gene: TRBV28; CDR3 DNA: TGTGCCAGCACCTCGGGGACACAGGACTCTGCTTTCTTT; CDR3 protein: CASTSGTQDSAFF
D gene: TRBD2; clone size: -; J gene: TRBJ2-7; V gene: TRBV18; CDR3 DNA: TGTGCCAGCTCACGCCAGGGGACTAGCGGGGCCTACGAGCAGTACTTC; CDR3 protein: CASSRQGTSGAYEQYF
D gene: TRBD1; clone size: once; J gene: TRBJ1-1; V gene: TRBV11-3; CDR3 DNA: TGTGCCAGCAGCCTCGACAGGGACACTGAAGCTTTCTTT; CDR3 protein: CASSLDRDTEAFF
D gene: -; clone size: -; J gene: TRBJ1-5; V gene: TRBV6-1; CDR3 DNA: TGTGCCAGCAGTGAAGAACGGAATCAGCCCCAGCATTTT; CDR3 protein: CASSEERNQPQHF
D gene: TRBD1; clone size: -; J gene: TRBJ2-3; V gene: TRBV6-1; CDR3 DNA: TGTGCCAGCAGTGAAGCGATCAGGGGGCGCAGAGATACGCAGTATTTT; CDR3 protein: CASSEAIRGRRDTQYF
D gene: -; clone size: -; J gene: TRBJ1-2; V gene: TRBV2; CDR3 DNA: TGTGCCAGCAGTGGAGGTTTGGTAGGCCGGGGCTACACCTTC; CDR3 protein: CASSGGLVGRGYTF
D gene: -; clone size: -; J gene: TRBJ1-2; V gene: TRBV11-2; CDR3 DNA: TGTGCCAGCAGCTACCTCTTTAGCTCTTGGACCTTC; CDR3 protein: CASSYLFSSWTF
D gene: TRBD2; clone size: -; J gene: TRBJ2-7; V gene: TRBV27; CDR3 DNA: TGTGCCAGCGTTAACTTTACGACTAGCGGGAGAAACCACGAGCAGTACTTC; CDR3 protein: CASVNFTTSGRNHEQYF
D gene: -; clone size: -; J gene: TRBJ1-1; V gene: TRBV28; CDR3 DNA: TGTGCCAGCAGACAAGGACAGATAAACACTGAAGCTTTCTTT; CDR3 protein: CASRQGQINTEAFF
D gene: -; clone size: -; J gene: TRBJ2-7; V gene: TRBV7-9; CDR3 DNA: TGTGCCAGCAGCTTTTTCACCCGACTACACTACGAGCAGTACTTC; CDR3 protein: CASSFFTRLHYEQYF
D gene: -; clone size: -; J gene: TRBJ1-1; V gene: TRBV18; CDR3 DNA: TGTGCCAGCTCACCACTTCTTATTAACACTGAAGCTTTCTTT; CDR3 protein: CASSPLLINTEAFF
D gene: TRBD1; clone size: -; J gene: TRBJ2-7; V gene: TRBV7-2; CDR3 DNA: TGTGCCAGCAGCTTAGGCAGGGGGAACGAGCAGTACTTC; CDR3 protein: CASSLGRGNEQYF
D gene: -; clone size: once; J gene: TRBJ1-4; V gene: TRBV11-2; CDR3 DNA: TGTGCCAGCAGCTTCGGGGAGGGGTTAGACGAAAAACTGTTTTTT; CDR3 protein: CASSFGEGLDEKLFF
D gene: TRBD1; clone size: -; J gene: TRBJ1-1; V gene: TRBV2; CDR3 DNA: TGTGCCGGGGAGGGGACAGGGAACACTGAAGCTTTCTTT; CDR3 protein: CAGEGTGNTEAFF
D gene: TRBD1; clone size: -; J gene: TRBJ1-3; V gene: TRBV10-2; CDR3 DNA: TGCGCCAGCAGCTCAGACAGGGCTGGAAACACCATATATTTT; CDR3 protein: CASSSDRAGNTIYF
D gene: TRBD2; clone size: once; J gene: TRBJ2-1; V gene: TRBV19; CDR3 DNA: TGTGCCAGTAGTATCCGGGTGACTAGCGCCAACCCGGGCAATGAGCAGTTCTTC; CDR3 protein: CASSIRVTSANPGNEQFF
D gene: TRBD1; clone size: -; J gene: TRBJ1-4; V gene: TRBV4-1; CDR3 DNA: TGCGCCAGCAGCCCGAGGGGACAGGGGCCCTTTAATGAAAAACTGTTTTTT; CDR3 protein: CASSPRGQGPFNEKLFF
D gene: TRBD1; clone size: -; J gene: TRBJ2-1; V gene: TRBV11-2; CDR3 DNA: TGTGCCAGCAGCTTCGAGGGGGCCTCCTACAATGAGCAGTTCTTC; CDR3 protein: CASSFEGASYNEQFF
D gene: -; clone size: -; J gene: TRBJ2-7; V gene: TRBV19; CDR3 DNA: TGTGCCAGTAGTCCCCGGGGTGAAGGGCTTGACGAGCAGTACTTC; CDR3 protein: CASSPRGEGLDEQYF
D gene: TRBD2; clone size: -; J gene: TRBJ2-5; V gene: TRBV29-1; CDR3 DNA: TGCAGCGTTGCACCACTAGCGGGGGGACAAGAGACCCAGTACTTC; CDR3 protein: CSVAPLAGGQETQYF
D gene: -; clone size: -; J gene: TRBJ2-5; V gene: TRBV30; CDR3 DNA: TGTGCCTGGGGCGGACAGCAACAAGAGACCCAGTACTTC; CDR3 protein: CAWGGQQQETQYF
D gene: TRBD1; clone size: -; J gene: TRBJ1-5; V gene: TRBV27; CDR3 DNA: TGTGCCAGCACCAGCCGGGACAGCCATCAGCCCCAGCATTTT; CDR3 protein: CASTSRDSHQPQHF
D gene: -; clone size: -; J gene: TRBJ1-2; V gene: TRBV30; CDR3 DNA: TGTGCCTGGAGTGTACTCTCGCGGGGGCTTTACACCTTC; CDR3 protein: CAWSVLSRGLYTF
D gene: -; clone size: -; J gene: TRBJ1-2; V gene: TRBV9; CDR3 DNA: TGTGCCAGCAGCGTAGCTAAAGGCGACACCTATGGCTACACCTTC; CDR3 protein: CASSVAKGDTYGYTF
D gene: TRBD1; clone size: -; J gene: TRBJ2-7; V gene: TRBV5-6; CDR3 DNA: TGTGCCAGCAGCTACTTTGGACAGGGCCTCTACGAGCAGTACTTC; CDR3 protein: CASSYFGQGLYEQYF
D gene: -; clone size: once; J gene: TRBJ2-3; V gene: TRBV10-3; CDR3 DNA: TGTGCCATCAGTGAGTCAGTACAAGACTTCACAGATACGCAGTATTTT; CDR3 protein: CAISESVQDFTDTQYF
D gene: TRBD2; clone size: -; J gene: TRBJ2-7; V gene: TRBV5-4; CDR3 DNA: TGTGCCAGCAGCCTTCCGGGACTAGGGGTTGAAGAGCAGTACTTC; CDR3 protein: CASSLPGLGVEEQYF